This entry concerns a single TCR beta chain. The PCR employed 60 Vbeta primers together with 13 Jbeta primers. Produced via immunoSEQ multiplex PCR; TCRdb's table is partial and in-frame only. This sample has 95,000 to 150,000 clones; approximately 72% occur once, and the top ten carry 9% to 9.5%. This CDR3 comprises 13 residues. V was pared by 7 bases and J by 4 bases, with 13 bases between. Germline V gene sequence: CDR1 MGHDK, CDR2 SYGVNS. This entry comes from a study of cytomegalovirus exposure and HLA in healthy donors. The sequenced material came from PBMCs. The chain uses TRBV25-1 and TRBJ1-1; possible D gene TRBD1, 6 bases. The sequence derives from a woman between 45 and 65 years old in good health and CMV-seropositive. The DNA of the CDR3 is TGTGCCAGCACAGGGGAGTGGTTCACTGAAGCTTTCTTT. Encoded protein: CASTGEWFTEAFF.